The T cell receptor beta chain under discussion was sequenced for a study of shared clonotypes between healthy human individuals. Broader study findings: Sampling involved blood alone; tissue repertoires likely differ. Relative to their counterparts shared across all four donors, non-shared clonotypes exhibited diminished generation probabilities.

Germline V gene sequence: CDR1 SGHNT, CDR2 YENEEA. This CDR3 region has 14 residues. Trimming took 4 bases from V and 2 from J, leaving 12 bases between them. Positively selected for CCR7, the CD45RO-negative cells used as naive CD8 cells excluded terminally differentiated effector memory CD45RA+ cells. This clone was found once. The antigen remains undetermined. Generated by immunoSEQ multiplex PCR, the TCRdb table keeps only in-frame clones and is missing some. The data show about 2 million clones, approximately 95% seen once. The sample was naive CD8+ T cells sorted from blood. V is TRBV11-3 and J is TRBJ2-7, with D maybe TRBD1 (5 bases). The sequence was obtained from a man aged 18 to 29 in good health. Written as DNA, the CDR3 is TGTGCCAGCAGCTGGCACAGGCGCGCCTACGAGCAGTACTTC. Translating it yields CASSWHRRAYEQYF.